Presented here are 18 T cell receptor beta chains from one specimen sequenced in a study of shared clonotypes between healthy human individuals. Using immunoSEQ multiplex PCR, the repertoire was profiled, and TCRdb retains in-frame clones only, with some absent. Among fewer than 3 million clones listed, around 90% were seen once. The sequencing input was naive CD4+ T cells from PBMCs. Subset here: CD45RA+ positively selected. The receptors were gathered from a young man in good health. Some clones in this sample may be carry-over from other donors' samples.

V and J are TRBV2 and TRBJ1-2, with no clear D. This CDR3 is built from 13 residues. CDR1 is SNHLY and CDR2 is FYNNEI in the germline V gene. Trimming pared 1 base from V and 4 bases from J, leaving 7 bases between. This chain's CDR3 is CASSEEQIYGYTF. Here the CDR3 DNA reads TGTGCCAGCAGTGAAGAGCAAATCTATGGCTACACCTTC.

DNA of the CDR3: TGTGCCAGCAGCCCCGTGGGGACAGGCTGGGAGTTGGAAAAACTGTTTTTT. It is translated as CASSPVGTGWELEKLFF. This chain links TRBV9 with TRBJ1-4; 8 bases agree with TRBD1. The CDR3 has 17 amino acids. J lost 8 bases, V lost 4 bases, and 16 bases had no gene match. The germline CDR1 and CDR2 sequences are SGDLS and YYNGEE.

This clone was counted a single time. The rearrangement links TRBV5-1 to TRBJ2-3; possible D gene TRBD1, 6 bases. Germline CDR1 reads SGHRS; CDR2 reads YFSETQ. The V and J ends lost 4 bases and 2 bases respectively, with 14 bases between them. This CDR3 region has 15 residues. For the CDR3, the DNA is TGCGCCAGCAGCGTTGGACAGCTCGACACAGATACGCAGTATTTT. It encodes CASSVGQLDTDTQYF.

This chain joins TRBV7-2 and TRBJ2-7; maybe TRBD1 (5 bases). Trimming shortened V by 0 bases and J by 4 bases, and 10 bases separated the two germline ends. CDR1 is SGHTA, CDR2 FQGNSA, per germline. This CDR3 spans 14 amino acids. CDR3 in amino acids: CASSLAGARYEQYF. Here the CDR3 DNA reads TGTGCCAGCAGCTTAGCAGGGGCCCGATACGAGCAGTACTTC.

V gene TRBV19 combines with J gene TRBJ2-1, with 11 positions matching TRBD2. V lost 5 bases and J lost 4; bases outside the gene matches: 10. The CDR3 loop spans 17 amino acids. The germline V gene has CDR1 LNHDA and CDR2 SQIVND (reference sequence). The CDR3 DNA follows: TGTGCCAGTAGTCCCAGAACTAGCGGGAGTTTGTACAATGAGCAGTTCTTC. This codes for CASSPRTSGSLYNEQFF.

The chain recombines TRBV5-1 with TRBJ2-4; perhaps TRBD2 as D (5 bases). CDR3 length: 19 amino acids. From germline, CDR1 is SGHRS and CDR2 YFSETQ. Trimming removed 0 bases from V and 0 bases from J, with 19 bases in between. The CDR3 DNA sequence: TGCGCCAGCAGCTTGGTGAAAAGTAACAGCGGACTAGCCAAAAACATTCAGTACTTC. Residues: CASSLVKSNSGLAKNIQYF.

The CDR3 region has the DNA TGTGCCAGCAGCTTAGGTAACAGGGGATATAGTGAGCAGTTCTTC. This codes for CASSLGNRGYSEQFF. This rearrangement joins TRBV11-3 to TRBJ2-1; 7 positions agree with TRBD1. The germline V gene encodes CDR1 SGHNT and CDR2 YENEEA. This CDR3 is 15 amino acids long. Unmatched junction bases numbered 9, after V lost 1 base and J lost 9 bases.

The CDR3: CASSSRTPGRIQHF. In DNA, the CDR3 is TGTGCCAGCAGTTCGCGAACGCCAGGTCGGATCCAGCATTTT. The V and J genes are TRBV6-5 and TRBJ1-5; no clear D. CDR1 and CDR2 from the germline V gene are MNHEY and SVGAGI. Trimming took off 4 bases at V and 12 bases at J, with 19 bases between the two ends. The CDR3 is 14 residues long.

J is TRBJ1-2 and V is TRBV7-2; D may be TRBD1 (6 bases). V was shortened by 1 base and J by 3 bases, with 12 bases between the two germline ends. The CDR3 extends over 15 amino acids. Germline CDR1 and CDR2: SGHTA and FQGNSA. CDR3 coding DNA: TGTGCCAGCAGCTTAGGGGGGGGCGCATACTATGGCTACACCTTC. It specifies CASSLGGGAYYGYTF.

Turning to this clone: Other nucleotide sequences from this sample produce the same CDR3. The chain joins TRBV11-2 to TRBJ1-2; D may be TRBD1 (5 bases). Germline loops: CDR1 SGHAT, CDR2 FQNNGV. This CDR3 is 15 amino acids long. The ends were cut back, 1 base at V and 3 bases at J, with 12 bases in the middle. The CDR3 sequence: CASSLGPGGDYGYTF. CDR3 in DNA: TGTGCCAGCAGCTTAGGTCCGGGGGGGGACTATGGCTACACCTTC.

For the CDR3, the DNA is TGCGCCAGCAGCCCGGGGACTAGAGCGTCCACCGGGGAGCTGTTTTTT. Its protein is CASSPGTRASTGELFF. V is TRBV5-1 and J is TRBJ2-2, with 8 bases lining up with TRBD2. Germline V gives CDR1 SGHRS, CDR2 YFSETQ. The trim removed 4 bases at V and 4 bases at J, leaving 9 bases unmatched. CDR3 length equals 16 residues.

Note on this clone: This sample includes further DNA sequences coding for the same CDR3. In DNA, the CDR3 is TGTGCCAGCAGCTCGACAGGCGGACGAGATACGCAGTATTTT. This translates into CASSSTGGRDTQYF. The rearrangement links TRBV7-3 to TRBJ2-3; the D gene is possibly TRBD1 (6 bases). The CDR3 runs 14 residues. V dropped 4 bases and J dropped 5 bases, with 13 bases sitting between them. The V gene's germline CDR1 is SGHTA and CDR2 FQGTGA.

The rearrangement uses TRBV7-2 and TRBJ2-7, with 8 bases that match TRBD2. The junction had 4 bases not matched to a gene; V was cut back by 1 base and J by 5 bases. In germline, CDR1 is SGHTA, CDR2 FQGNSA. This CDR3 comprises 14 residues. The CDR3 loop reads CASSLVWTSHEQYF. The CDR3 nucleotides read TGTGCCAGCAGCTTAGTGTGGACTAGCCACGAGCAGTACTTC.

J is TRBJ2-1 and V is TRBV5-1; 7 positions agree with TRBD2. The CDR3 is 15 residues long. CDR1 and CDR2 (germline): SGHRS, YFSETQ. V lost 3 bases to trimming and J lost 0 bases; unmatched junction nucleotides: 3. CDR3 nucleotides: TGCGCCAGCAGCTCCCGGACTAGCTCCTACAATGAGCAGTTCTTC. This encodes CASSSRTSSYNEQFF.

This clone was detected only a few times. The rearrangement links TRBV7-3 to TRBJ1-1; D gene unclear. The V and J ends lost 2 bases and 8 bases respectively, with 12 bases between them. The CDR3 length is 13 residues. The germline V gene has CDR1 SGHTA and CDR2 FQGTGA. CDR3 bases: TGTGCCAGCAGCTTACGGAAGGGAATAGAAGCTTTCTTT. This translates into CASSLRKGIEAFF.

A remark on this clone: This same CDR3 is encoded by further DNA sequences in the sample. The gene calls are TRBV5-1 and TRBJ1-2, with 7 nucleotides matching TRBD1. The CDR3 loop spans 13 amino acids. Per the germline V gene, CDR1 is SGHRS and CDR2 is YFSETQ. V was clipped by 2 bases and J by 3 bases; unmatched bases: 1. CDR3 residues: CASSFGTDYGYTF. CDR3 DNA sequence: TGCGCCAGCAGCTTCGGGACAGACTATGGCTACACCTTC.

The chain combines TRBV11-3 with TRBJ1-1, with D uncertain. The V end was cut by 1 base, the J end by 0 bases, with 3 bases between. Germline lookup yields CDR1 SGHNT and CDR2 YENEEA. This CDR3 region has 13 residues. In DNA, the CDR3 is TGTGCCAGCAGCTTAGTAATGAACACTGAAGCTTTCTTT. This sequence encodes CASSLVMNTEAFF.

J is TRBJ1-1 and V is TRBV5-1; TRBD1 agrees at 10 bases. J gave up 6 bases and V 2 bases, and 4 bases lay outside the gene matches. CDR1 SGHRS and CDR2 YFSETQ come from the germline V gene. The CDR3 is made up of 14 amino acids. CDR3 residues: CASSLSGTGAEAFF. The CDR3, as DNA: TGCGCCAGCAGCTTAAGCGGGACAGGGGCTGAAGCTTTCTTT.